The 21 T cell receptor beta chains in this list originate from one sample, sequenced in a study of molecular identifiers for immune sequencing clone quantification. Via MiXCR, TCRdb re-called the PCR reads, giving one row per CDR3 protein. The sample lists under 650,000 distinct CDR3 sequences, about 20% occurring once. Sequences were obtained from naive CD8+ T cells from blood, with Jurkat cell RNA spiked in. Subset defined: FACS-sorted CD8+CD4-CCR7+CD45RA+ naive T cells. These receptors all come from a human donor in good health. Some libraries in this study had Jurkat cell RNA spiked in.

This clonotype was counted many times. This chain connects TRBV9 to TRBJ1-2; D not resolved. Germline assignment: CDR1 SGDLS and CDR2 YYNGEE. V was trimmed by 0 bases and J by 6 bases, leaving 12 bases between them. This CDR3 comprises 14 residues. DNA of the CDR3: TGTGCCAGCAGCGTAGATGAGGGCTGGGATGGCTACACCTTC. Translated, it gives CASSVDEGWDGYTF.

On this clonotype itself: A much larger clone lies a single base off, so this may be a read error. The genes are TRBV18 and TRBJ2-7; 7 nucleotides align to TRBD2. This CDR3 spans 16 amino acids. Germline V gene sequence: CDR1 KGHSH, CDR2 LQKENI. The trim removed 5 bases at V and 4 bases at J, leaving 14 bases unmatched. The CDR3 DNA follows: TGTGCCAGCTCATCAAATACCTTTGTCGGGGGGTACGAGCAGTACTTC. Translated: CASSSNTFVGGYEQYF.

This clonotype has a handful of counts. This chain links TRBV4-2 with TRBJ1-2; no definite D call. Trimming took off 1 base at V and 10 bases at J, with 13 bases between the two ends. Germline CDR1 LGHNA, CDR2 YNFKEQ. This CDR3 spans 13 amino acids. In nucleotides, the CDR3 is TGTGCCAGCAGCCAAGGCCTCCTAGGCGACTACACCTTC. Translated: CASSQGLLGDYTF.

The rearrangement links TRBV20-1 to TRBJ2-1, with D possibly TRBD1 on 6 matching bases. V dropped 4 bases and J dropped 5 bases, with 18 bases sitting between them. From germline, CDR1 is DFQATT and CDR2 SNEGSKA (reference sequence). There are 15 residues in the CDR3. Here the CDR3 DNA reads TGCAGTGCTAACTCCGGGACAAAAAGGCACAATGAGCAGTTCTTC. Its protein is CSANSGTKRHNEQFF.

The V call is TRBV3-1, the J call TRBJ2-7; 12 bases align to TRBD1. The CDR3 is 16 amino acids. The V and J ends lost 3 bases and 8 bases, in that order; junction bases with no gene match: 11. Germline loops: CDR1 LGHDT, CDR2 YNNKEL (reference sequence). CDR3 sequence reads: CASSHHGRDRGLKQYF. The CDR3 DNA sequence: TGTGCCAGCAGCCATCACGGCCGGGACAGGGGGCTTAAGCAGTACTTC.

This clonotype came up many times. The V call is TRBV30, the J call TRBJ1-1; the D gene is possibly TRBD1 (6 bases). CDR1 is GTSNPN and CDR2 is SVGIG in the germline V gene (reference sequence). CDR3 length: 14 residues. V was clipped by 3 bases and J by 0 bases, with 11 bases between them. CDR3 nucleotide sequence: TGTGCCTGGAGGGAGGGGGGGATGAACACTGAAGCTTTCTTT. Protein product: CAWREGGMNTEAFF.

The table lists this clonotype with many counts. This rearrangement joins TRBV5-6 to TRBJ1-5, with D possibly being TRBD1 (5 bases). This CDR3 is 12 amino acids long. Trimming removed 4 bases from V and 9 bases from J, with 11 bases in between. Per germline, CDR1 SGHDT and CDR2 YYEEEE. CDR3 in DNA: TGTGCCAGCAGCGAGGATGGGGGGCCCCAGCATTTT. Encoded protein: CASSEDGGPQHF.

This clonotype has ten or more counts. The gene calls are TRBV24-1 and TRBJ2-2; 9 bases match TRBD1. The CDR3 is 17 residues long. After removal of 1 base from V and 0 bases from J, the junction contained 2 bases not matched to a gene. CDR1 and CDR2 from the germline V gene are KGHDR and SFDVKD. The CDR3 here is CATSDFGTGTNTGELFF. The CDR3 DNA follows: TGTGCCACCAGTGATTTTGGGACAGGGACGAACACCGGGGAGCTGTTTTTT.

This clonotype was seen only a few times. The V and J genes are TRBV20-1 and TRBJ2-2; 8 positions agree with TRBD2. Unmatched junction bases numbered 14, after V lost 6 bases and J lost 5 bases. This CDR3 is built from 16 residues. Germline loops: CDR1 DFQATT, CDR2 SNEGSKA (reference sequence). DNA for the CDR3: TGCAGTGCCCTCAAAGGACGGGGGGGCCTTACCGGGGAGCTGTTTTTT. It codes for CSALKGRGGLTGELFF.

The sample holds many counts of this clonotype. V usage is TRBV19 and J usage is TRBJ2-7; 7 nucleotides agree with TRBD2. Germline values: CDR1 LNHDA, CDR2 SQIVND (reference sequence). The CDR3 spans 12 residues. V was clipped by 8 bases and J by 2 bases; unmatched bases: 3. This CDR3 reads CASASGPYEQYF. The CDR3 coding sequence is TGTGCCAGTGCTAGCGGACCCTACGAGCAGTACTTC.

This clonotype was recorded many times. The rearrangement joins TRBV6-2 or TRBV6-3 to TRBJ2-3; no reliable D call. The CDR3 length is 17 residues. The V end lost 1 base, the J end lost 2 bases, and 16 bases lay between the germline ends. Germline V gives CDR1 MNHEY, CDR2 SVGEGT. The CDR3 nucleotides read TGTGCCAGCAGTTACTACGCCGCCGACTTCATCACAGATACGCAGTATTTT. This gives the protein CASSYYAADFITDTQYF.

To note about this clonotype: A much larger clone lies a single base off, so this may be a read error. The V call is TRBV7-6, the J call TRBJ2-3; no definite D call. Trimming left V 7 bases short and J 3 bases short, with 23 bases between. The V gene's germline CDR1 is SGHVS and CDR2 FNYEAQ. CDR3 length: 17 amino acids. The CDR3 nucleotides are TGTGCCAGCATCTCCAGAGGTCGGAGCGAGGTAACAGATACGCAGTATTTT. Translated: CASISRGRSEVTDTQYF.

This chain uses TRBV19 with TRBJ2-6; TRBD1 might be the D (5 bases). V gave up 2 bases and J gave up 3 bases, with 8 bases separating them. In germline, CDR1 is LNHDA, CDR2 SQIVND (reference sequence). CDR3 length: 15 amino acids. CDR3 nucleotide sequence: TGTGCCAGTAGTATACAGGGATTTGGGGCCAACGTCCTGACTTTC. Protein sequence: CASSIQGFGANVLTF.

CDR3 residues: CASSSFDGEETQYF. CDR3 DNA sequence: TGTGCCAGCAGCTCATTCGACGGAGAAGAGACCCAGTACTTC. J is TRBJ2-5 and V is TRBV7-9; D remains unclear. The V gene lost 4 bases and the J gene lost 3 bases, with 12 bases spanning the gap. The CDR3 is 14 amino acids. CDR1 is SEHNR, CDR2 FQNEAQ, per germline (reference sequence).

As regards this clonotype: A read error may be the cause here, since a much bigger clone is one base away. V gene TRBV7-6 combines with J gene TRBJ2-5; the match to TRBD2 covers 8 bases. The CDR3 loop spans 18 amino acids. The ends lost 5 bases at V and 2 bases at J; junction bases unmatched: 16. Germline CDR1 reads SGHVS; CDR2 reads FNYEAQ. The CDR3 reads CASSPRLLSGGPQETQYF. The CDR3 DNA is TGTGCCAGCAGCCCCCGCCTTTTGAGCGGGGGACCGCAAGAGACCCAGTACTTC.

As to this clonotype: A much larger clone lies a single base off, so this may be a read error. The V and J genes are TRBV4-3 and TRBJ2-7; TRBD2 is a possible D gene (6 bases). V was cut by 4 bases and J by 9 bases, with 25 bases left in between. The germline gives CDR1 LGHNA, CDR2 YSLEER. This CDR3 is 16 amino acids long. The CDR3 protein is CASSPSRGGSGSGQYF. In DNA form, the CDR3 reads TGCGCCAGCAGCCCGTCGCGGGGCGGATCAGGGAGCGGGCAGTACTTC.

This clonotype was observed many times. The chain links TRBV30 to TRBJ1-1, with D hard to call. The CDR3 is made up of 13 amino acids. Trimming took off 0 bases at V and 4 bases at J, with 9 bases between the two ends. Per germline, CDR1 GTSNPN and CDR2 SVGIG (reference sequence). CDR3 DNA sequence: TGTGCCTGGAGTGTATGGGTGGGCACTGAAGCTTTCTTT. Amino acids: CAWSVWVGTEAFF.

On this clonotype itself: The junction departs from the called germline gene at one end, perhaps through a read error. This rearrangement joins TRBV5-4 to TRBJ2-3, with 9 bases that match TRBD2. CDR1 and CDR2 (germline): SGHNT, YYREEE (reference sequence). This CDR3 is 18 amino acids long. CDR3 amino acids: CASGLVGFGGRGADTQYF. The CDR3 DNA reads as TGTGCCAGCGGCTTGGTGGGCTTCGGCGGGAGGGGTGCAGATACGCAGTATTTT.

This clonotype was seen only a few times. V gene TRBV12-3 or TRBV12-4 combines with J gene TRBJ2-7, with D possibly matching TRBD2 (6 bases). With 1 base removed from V and 6 bases from J, the gap between germline ends came to 22 bases. This CDR3 contains 17 residues. The CDR3: CASSLESVAAAVSEQYF. CDR3 bases: TGTGCCAGCAGTTTAGAATCGGTAGCGGCGGCGGTCTCCGAGCAGTACTTC.

The chain has TRBV7-2 and TRBJ2-1; no firm D call. Germline V lookup: CDR1 SGHTA, CDR2 FQGNSA. V was shortened by 0 bases and J by 0 bases, with 9 bases between the two germline ends. CDR3 length: 16 amino acids. This CDR3 reads CASSLAGPTSYNEQFF. The DNA for the CDR3 is TGTGCCAGCAGCTTAGCAGGCCCCACCTCCTACAATGAGCAGTTCTTC.

Note on this clonotype: The final CDR3 position lacks the conserved phenylalanine or tryptophan, pointing to a likely read error. The chain recombines TRBV5-6 with TRBJ2-1; D unclear. Germline V gene sequence: CDR1 SGHDT, CDR2 YYEEEE. CDR3 length equals 15 residues. With 0 bases removed from V and 3 bases from J, the gap between germline ends came to 10 bases. CDR3 residues: CASSLDVTDYNEQFL. The CDR3 DNA sequence: TGTGCCAGCAGCTTGGACGTGACTGACTACAATGAGCAGTTCCTC.